The present TCR beta chain was sequenced within a study of cytomegalovirus exposure and HLA in healthy donors. Amplification used 60 Vbeta primers and 13 Jbeta primers. Some clones are missing from TCRdb's copy, which holds only in-frame ones; the method was immunoSEQ multiplex PCR. The data contain about 160,000 clones, about 80% of them singletons. V lost 5 bases to trimming and J lost 9 bases; unmatched junction nucleotides: 19. The CDR3 has 17 amino acids. The germline CDR1 and CDR2 sequences are LNHDA and SQIVND (reference sequence). Though probably carrying unrecorded immune exposures, donors were nominally healthy at sampling.

Sequencing input: PBMCs. The clonotype was recovered from a woman between 45 and 65 years old in good health and CMV-seropositive. The rearrangement links TRBV19 to TRBJ1-5; 7 bases line up with TRBD1. CDR3 bases: TGTGCCAGTAGTCTAATACCCCTGACAGGGAGACTGGGGCCCCAGCATTTT. It specifies CASSLIPLTGRLGPQHF.